This record covers a single TCR beta chain. What it recognizes is unknown. Primers: 60 Vbeta forward and 13 Jbeta reverse. Sequencing used immunoSEQ multiplex PCR; TCRdb keeps in-frame clones, though not all of them. Among 130,000 to 150,000 clones listed, about 82% were seen once. CDR1 SEHNR and CDR2 FQNEAQ come from the germline V gene (reference sequence). Trimming left V 2 bases short and J 5 bases short, with 12 bases between. The CDR3 runs 14 residues. The sample belongs to a study of cytomegalovirus exposure and HLA in healthy donors. Study-wide results and limits: Cytomegalovirus association was assigned to some 160 TCR beta chains. Follow-up analysis later connected one missense variant in DCLRE1C with trimming of TCR beta V- and J-genes.

V gene TRBV7-9 combines with J gene TRBJ2-5; the D gene is possibly TRBD1 (5 bases). Sequenced: PBMCs. The receptor was derived from a young man in good health and CMV-seronegative. The CDR3 DNA sequence: TGTGCCAGCAGCTTACAGGGCTATCCTGAGACCCAGTACTTC. Protein product: CASSLQGYPETQYF.